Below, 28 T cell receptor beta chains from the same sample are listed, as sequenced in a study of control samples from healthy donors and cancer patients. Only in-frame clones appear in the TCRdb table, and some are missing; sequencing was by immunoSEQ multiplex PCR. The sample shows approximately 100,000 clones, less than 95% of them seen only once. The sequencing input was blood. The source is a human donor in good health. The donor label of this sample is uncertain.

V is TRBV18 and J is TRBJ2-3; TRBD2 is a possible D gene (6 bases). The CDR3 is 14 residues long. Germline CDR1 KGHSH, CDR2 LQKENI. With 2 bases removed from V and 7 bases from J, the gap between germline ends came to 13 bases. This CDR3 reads CASSPEGLGNTQYF. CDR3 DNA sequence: TGTGCCAGCTCACCAGAGGGACTGGGAAATACGCAGTATTTT.

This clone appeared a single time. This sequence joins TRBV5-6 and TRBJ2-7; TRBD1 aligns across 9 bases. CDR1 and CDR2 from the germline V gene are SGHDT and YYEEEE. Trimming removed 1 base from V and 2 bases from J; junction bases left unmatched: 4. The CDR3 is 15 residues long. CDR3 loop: CASSLRTGVPYEQYF. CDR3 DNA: TGTGCCAGCAGCTTGAGGACAGGGGTTCCCTACGAGCAGTACTTC.

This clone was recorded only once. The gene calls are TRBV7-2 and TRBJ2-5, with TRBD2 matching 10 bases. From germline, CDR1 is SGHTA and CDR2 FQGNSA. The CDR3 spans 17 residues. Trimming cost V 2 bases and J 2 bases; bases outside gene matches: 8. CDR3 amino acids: CASSLKRGGQGQETQYF. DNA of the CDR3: TGTGCCAGCAGCTTAAAGCGGGGGGGCCAGGGGCAAGAGACCCAGTACTTC.

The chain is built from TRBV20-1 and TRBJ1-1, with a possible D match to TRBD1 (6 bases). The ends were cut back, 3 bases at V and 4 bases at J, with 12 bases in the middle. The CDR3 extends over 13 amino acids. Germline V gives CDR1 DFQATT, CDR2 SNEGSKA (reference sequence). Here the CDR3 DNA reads TGCAGTGCTAGTTACAGGGTGGGCACTGAAGCTTTCTTT. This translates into CSASYRVGTEAFF.

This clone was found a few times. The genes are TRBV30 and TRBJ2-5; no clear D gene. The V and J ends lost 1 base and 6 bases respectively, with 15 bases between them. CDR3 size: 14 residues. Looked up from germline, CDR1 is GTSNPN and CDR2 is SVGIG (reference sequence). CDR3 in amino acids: CAWSAHYLGQTQYF. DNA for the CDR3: TGTGCCTGGAGTGCTCATTATCTGGGCCAGACCCAGTACTTC.

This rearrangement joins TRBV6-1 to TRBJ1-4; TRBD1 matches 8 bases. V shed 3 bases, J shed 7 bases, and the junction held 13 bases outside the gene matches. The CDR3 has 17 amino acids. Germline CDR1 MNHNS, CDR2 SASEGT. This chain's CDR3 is CASSDLGTGTPVEKLFF. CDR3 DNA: TGTGCCAGCAGTGATCTTGGGACAGGAACCCCCGTTGAAAAACTGTTTTTT.

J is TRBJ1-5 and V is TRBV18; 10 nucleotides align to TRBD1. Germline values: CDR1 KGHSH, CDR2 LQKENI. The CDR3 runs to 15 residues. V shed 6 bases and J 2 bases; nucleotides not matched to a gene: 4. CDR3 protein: CASSTGTGGNQPQHF. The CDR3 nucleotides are TGTGCCAGCTCCACCGGGACAGGGGGCAATCAGCCCCAGCATTTT.

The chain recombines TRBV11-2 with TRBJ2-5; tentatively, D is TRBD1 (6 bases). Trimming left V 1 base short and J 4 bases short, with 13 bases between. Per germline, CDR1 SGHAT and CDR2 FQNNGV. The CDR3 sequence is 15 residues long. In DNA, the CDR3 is TGTGCCAGCAGCTTAGCTTCAGGGGTGGCAGAGACCCAGTACTTC. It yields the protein CASSLASGVAETQYF.

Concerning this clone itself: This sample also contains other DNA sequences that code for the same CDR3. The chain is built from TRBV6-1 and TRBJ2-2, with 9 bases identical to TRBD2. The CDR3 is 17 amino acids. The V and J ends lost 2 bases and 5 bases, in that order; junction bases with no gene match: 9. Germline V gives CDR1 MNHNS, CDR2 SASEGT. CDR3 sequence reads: CASSEIAGGPFTGELFF. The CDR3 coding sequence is TGTGCCAGCAGTGAAATCGCGGGGGGGCCGTTTACCGGGGAGCTGTTTTTT.

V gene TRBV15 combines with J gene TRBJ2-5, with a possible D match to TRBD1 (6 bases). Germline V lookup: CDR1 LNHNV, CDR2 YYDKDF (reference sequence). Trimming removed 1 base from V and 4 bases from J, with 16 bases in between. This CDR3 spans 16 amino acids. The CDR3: CATSRVSGLGAETQYF. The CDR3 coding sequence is TGTGCCACCAGCAGAGTTTCTGGTCTGGGGGCAGAGACCCAGTACTTC.

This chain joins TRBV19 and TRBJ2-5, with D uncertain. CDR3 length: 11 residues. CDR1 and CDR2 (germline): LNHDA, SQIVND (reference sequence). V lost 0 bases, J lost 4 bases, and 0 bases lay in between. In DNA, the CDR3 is TGTGCCAGTAGTATAGAAGAGACCCAGTACTTC. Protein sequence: CASSIEETQYF.

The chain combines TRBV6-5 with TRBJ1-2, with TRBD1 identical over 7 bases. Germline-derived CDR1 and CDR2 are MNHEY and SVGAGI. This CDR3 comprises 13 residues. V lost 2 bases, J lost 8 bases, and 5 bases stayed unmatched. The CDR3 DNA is TGTGCCAGCAGTTACCGCGACAGGGTAGGCTACACCTTC. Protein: CASSYRDRVGYTF.

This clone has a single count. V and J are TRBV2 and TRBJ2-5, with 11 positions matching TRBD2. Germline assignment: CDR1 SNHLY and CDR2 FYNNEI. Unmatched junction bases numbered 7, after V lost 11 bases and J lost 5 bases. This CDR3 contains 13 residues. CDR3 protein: CARRLAGSETQYF. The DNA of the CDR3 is TGTGCCCGTAGACTAGCGGGGTCTGAGACCCAGTACTTC.

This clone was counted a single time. CDR3 amino acids: CAISARTGLGYTF. CDR3 nucleotide sequence: TGTGCCATCAGTGCAAGGACAGGGTTGGGCTACACCTTC. The genes are TRBV10-3 and TRBJ1-2, with 8 bases identical to TRBD1. Germline V gene data show CDR1 as ENHRY and CDR2 as SYGVKD. V shed 4 bases and J 8 bases; nucleotides not matched to a gene: 6. This CDR3 has 13 amino acids.

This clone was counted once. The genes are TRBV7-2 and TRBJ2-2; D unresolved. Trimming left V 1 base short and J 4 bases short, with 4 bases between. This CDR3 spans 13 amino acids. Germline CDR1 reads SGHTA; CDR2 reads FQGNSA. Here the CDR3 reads CASSLDGTGELFF. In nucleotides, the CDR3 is TGTGCCAGCAGCTTAGACGGCACCGGGGAGCTGTTTTTT.

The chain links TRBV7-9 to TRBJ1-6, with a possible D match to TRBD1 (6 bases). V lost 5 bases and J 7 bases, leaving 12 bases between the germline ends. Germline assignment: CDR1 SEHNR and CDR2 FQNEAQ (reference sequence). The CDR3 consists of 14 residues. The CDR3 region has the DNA TGTGCCAGCAGCCGACAGGTGACCAATTCACCCCTCCACTTT. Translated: CASSRQVTNSPLHF. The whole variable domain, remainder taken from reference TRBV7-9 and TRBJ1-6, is DTGVSQNPRHKITKRGQNVTFRCDPISEHNRLYWYRQTLGQGPEFLTYFQNEAQLEKSRLLSDRFSAERPKGSFSTLEIQRTEQGDSAMYLCASSRQVTNSPLHFGNGTRLTVT.

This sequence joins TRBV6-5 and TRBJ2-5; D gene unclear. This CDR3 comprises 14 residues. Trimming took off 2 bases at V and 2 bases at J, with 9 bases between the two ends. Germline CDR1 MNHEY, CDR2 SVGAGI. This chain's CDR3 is CASSYPGSQETQYF. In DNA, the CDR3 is TGTGCCAGCAGTTACCCCGGCAGTCAAGAGACCCAGTACTTC.

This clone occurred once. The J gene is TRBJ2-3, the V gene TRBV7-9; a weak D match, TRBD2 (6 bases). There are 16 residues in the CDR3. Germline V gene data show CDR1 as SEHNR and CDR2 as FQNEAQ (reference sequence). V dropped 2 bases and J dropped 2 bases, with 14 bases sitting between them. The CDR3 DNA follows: TGTGCCAGCAGCTTAACCCCGGGACTTTTCACAGATACGCAGTATTTT. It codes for CASSLTPGLFTDTQYF. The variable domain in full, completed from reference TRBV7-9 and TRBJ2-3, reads DTGVSQNPRHKITKRGQNVTFRCDPISEHNRLYWYRQTLGQGPEFLTYFQNEAQLEKSRLLSDRFSAERPKGSFSTLEIQRTEQGDSAMYLCASSLTPGLFTDTQYFGPGTRLTVL.

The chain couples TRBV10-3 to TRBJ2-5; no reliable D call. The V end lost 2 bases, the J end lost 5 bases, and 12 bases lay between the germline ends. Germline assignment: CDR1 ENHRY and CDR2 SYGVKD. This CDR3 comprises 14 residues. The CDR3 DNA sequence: TGTGCCATCAGTGAGGTGGCCGGACGCGAGACCCAGTACTTC. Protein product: CAISEVAGRETQYF.

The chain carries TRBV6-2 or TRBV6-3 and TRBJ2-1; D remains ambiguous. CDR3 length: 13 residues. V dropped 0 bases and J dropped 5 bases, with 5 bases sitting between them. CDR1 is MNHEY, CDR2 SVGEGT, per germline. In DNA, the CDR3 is TGTGCCAGCAGTTACTCTGGAAACAATGAGCAGTTCTTC. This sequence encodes CASSYSGNNEQFF.

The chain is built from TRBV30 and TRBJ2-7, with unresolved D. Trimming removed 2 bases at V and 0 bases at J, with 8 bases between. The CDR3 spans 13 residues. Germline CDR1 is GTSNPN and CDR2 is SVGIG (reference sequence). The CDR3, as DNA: TGTGCCTGGAGTACCGGCAGCTCCTACGAGCAGTACTTC. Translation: CAWSTGSSYEQYF.

The CDR3 is CASSPPGQGARQYF. In DNA form, the CDR3 reads TGTGCCAGCAGCCCACCGGGACAGGGGGCGCGGCAGTACTTC. V usage is TRBV2 and J usage is TRBJ2-7, with 12 bases identical to TRBD1. The germline V gene encodes CDR1 SNHLY and CDR2 FYNNEI. V dropped 6 bases and J dropped 9; count of bases not matched to a gene: 9. The CDR3 has 14 residues.

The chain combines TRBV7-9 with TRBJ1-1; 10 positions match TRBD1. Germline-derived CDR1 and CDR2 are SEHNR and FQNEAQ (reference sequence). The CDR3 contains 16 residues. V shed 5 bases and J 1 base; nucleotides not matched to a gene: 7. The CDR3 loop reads CASSPRDRGQNTEAFF. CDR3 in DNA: TGTGCCAGCAGCCCCCGGGACAGGGGACAGAACACTGAAGCTTTCTTT. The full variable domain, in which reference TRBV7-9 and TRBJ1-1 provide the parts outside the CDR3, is DTGVSQNPRHKITKRGQNVTFRCDPISEHNRLYWYRQTLGQGPEFLTYFQNEAQLEKSRLLSDRFSAERPKGSFSTLEIQRTEQGDSAMYLCASSPRDRGQNTEAFFGQGTRLTVV.

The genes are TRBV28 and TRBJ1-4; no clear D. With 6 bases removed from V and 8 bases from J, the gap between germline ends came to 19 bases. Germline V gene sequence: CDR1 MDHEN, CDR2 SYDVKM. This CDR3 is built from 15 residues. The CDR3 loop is CASRPADGSGEKLFF. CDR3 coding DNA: TGTGCCAGCAGACCCGCGGACGGGAGTGGGGAAAAACTGTTTTTT.

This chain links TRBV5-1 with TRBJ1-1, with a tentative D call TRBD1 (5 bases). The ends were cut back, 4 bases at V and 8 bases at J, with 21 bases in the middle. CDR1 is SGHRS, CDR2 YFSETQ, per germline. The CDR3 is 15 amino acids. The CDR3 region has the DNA TGCGCCAGCAGCCCTGGTGGAATGGCAGGGCGGGAAGCTTTCTTT. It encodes CASSPGGMAGREAFF.

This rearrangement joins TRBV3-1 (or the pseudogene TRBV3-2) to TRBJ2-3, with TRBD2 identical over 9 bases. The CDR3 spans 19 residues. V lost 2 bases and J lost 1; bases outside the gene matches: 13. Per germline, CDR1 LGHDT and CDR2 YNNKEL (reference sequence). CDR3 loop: CASSQKRGERRSGTDTQYF. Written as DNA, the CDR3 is TGTGCCAGCAGCCAAAAGCGGGGGGAAAGAAGGTCGGGCACAGATACGCAGTATTTT.

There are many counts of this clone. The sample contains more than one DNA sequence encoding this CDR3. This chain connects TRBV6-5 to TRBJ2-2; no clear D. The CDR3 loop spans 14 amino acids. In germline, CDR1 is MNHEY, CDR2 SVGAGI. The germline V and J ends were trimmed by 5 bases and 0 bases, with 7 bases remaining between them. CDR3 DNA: TGTGCCAGCAGTCTCCAGGCGAACACCGGGGAGCTGTTTTTT. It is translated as CASSLQANTGELFF.

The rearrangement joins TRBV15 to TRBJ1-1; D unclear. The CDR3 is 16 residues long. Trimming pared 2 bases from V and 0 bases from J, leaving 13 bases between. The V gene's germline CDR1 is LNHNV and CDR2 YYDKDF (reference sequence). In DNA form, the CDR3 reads TGTGCCACCAGCAGACCGGGATCGGGTTTGAACACTGAAGCTTTCTTT. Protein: CATSRPGSGLNTEAFF. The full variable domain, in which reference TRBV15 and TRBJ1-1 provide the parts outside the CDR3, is DAMVIQNPRYQVTQFGKPVTLSCSQTLNHNVMYWYQQKSSQAPKLLFHYYDKDFNNEADTPDNFQSRRPNTSFCFLDIRSPGLGDTAMYLCATSRPGSGLNTEAFFGQGTRLTVV.